The sequence of this T cell receptor beta chain was determined in a study of OX40 agonist ivuxolimab in advanced cancers. Study-wide results and limits: Both blood CD4+ and CD8+ T cells showed clonal growth by week 6 at 0.1 to 3.0 mg/kg.

Comment on this clone: Its target is unknown.

Produced via immunoSEQ multiplex PCR; TCRdb's table is partial and in-frame only. The sample yields 55,000 to 90,000 clones, more than 75% seen once. Germline V gene data show CDR1 as ENHRY and CDR2 as SYGVKD. The CDR3 extends over 17 amino acids. J lost 4 bases, V lost 3 bases, and 10 bases had no gene match. The clonotype was recovered from an adult with an advanced solid tumor such as melanoma, head and neck, liver or kidney cancer. V is TRBV10-3 and J is TRBJ2-1; 9 positions agree with TRBD1. The input for sequencing was CD4+ or CD8+ T cells sorted from blood, taken in a trial of the OX40 agonist ivuxolimab. CDR3 in amino acids: CAISESPGTGIYNEQFF. The CDR3 DNA reads TGTGCCATCAGTGAATCTCCCGGGACAGGGATTTACAATGAGCAGTTCTTC.